This T cell receptor (beta chain) was captured in a study of cytomegalovirus exposure and HLA in healthy donors. Study-level points and caveats: Most TCR sequences were seen very rarely across donors, but some public TCRs occurred in many. For cytomegalovirus status, the classifier reportedly gave diagnoses with high specificity and sensitivity. In vitro, three CMV-associated chains proved specific for CMV antigens.

V shed 1 base and J shed 6 bases, with 13 bases lying between them. Germline V gives CDR1 SGHTA, CDR2 FQGTGA. The CDR3 extends over 14 amino acids. This table comes from immunoSEQ multiplex PCR, and its TCRdb copy is limited to in-frame clones, with some not included. The data hold about 82,000 clones, with 90% to 95% observed a single time. Comment on this clone: Its antigen is unknown.

The source material was PBMCs. The chain joins TRBV7-3 to TRBJ2-7, with D maybe TRBD1 (5 bases). The TCR was taken from a man aged 18-30 years in good health and CMV-seronegative. CDR3 region: CASSLNPGSTEQYF. The CDR3 DNA is TGTGCCAGCAGCTTAAACCCAGGGTCTACCGAGCAGTACTTC.